This T cell receptor beta chain was identified during a study of Ad26.COV2.S vaccination and SARS-CoV-2 variants. Study summary: The study gave Ad26.COV2.S intramuscularly, once or twice 56 days apart. Broader study findings: Similar non-spike TCR breadth was seen in vaccine and placebo recipients.

On this clone itself: Its antigen is unidentified.

Sequencing was performed with immunoSEQ multiplex PCR; in TCRdb, only in-frame clones are kept and a portion is missing. The sample lists over 400,000 clones; about 88% were seen once. Treatment meaning: approximately 18 received Ad26.COV2.S at low or high dose, single or two shots; several received placebo; per-sample allocation not given. After the first vaccine or placebo injection, samples were drawn on day 63. From germline, CDR1 is SGHTA and CDR2 FQGNSA. The germline V and J ends were trimmed by 2 bases and 5 bases, with 6 bases remaining between them. This CDR3 is built from 12 residues. The TCR originated in a person between 18 and 60 years old who received the Ad26.COV2.S COVID-19 vaccine or a placebo. Sequenced material: peripheral blood, taken in a trial of Ad26.COV2.S vaccine versus placebo. This chain uses TRBV7-2 with TRBJ2-5; D is possibly TRBD1 or TRBD2 (5 bases each). This CDR3 is CASSLRDETQYF. CDR3 in DNA: TGTGCCAGCAGCTTAAGGGACGAGACCCAGTACTTC.